This T cell receptor beta chain was recorded in a study of tumor and adjacent non-tumor tissue in lung cancer. Across the study: Each sample yielded a few million productive TCRbeta reads on average.

The template was RNA from unsorted bulk tissue. The CDR3 length is 14 residues. V was pared by 3 bases and J by 2 bases, with 11 bases between. Three rounds of nested PCR, following a modified ARM-PCR protocol, produced the TCRbeta library. TCRdb independently ran MiXCR on the multiplex PCR reads; one entry per CDR3 protein. The sample contains 68,000 or so distinct CDR3 sequences, 55% to 75% of which appear only once. Study-wide results and caveats: Tumor tissue had significantly higher TCR diversity than normal lung.

Turning to this clonotype: Its antigen is still unknown.

Sequencing was done on a sample of lung tumor tissue. This clonotype was obtained from a man over 45 with non-small cell lung cancer. The chain carries TRBV12-3 or TRBV12-4 and TRBJ2-7; D possibly corresponds to TRBD2 (6 bases). Written as DNA, the CDR3 is TGTGCCAGCAGTTTTAGGCGGGGCACCTACGAGCAGTACTTC. Translating it yields CASSFRRGTYEQYF.